These 21 T cell receptor beta chains originate from one sample sequenced in a study of OX40 agonist ivuxolimab in advanced cancers. This table comes from immunoSEQ multiplex PCR, and its TCRdb copy is limited to in-frame clones, with some not included. The table lists over 90,000 clones, roughly 90% of them singletons. Sequenced material: CD4+ or CD8+ T cells sorted from blood, taken in a trial of the OX40 agonist ivuxolimab. Source of these receptors: an adult with an advanced solid tumor such as melanoma, head and neck, liver or kidney cancer.

The chain uses TRBV6-5 and TRBJ2-7; 8 bases are a match to TRBD1. This CDR3 spans 14 amino acids. V trimming: 4 bases; J trimming: 4 bases; junction bases outside the gene matches: 6. Germline V gives CDR1 MNHEY, CDR2 SVGAGI. The CDR3 DNA reads as TGTGCCAGCAGTTCGATCACAGGGGGATACGAGCAGTACTTC. It is translated as CASSSITGGYEQYF.

This chain connects TRBV6-5 to TRBJ2-7; 7 bases fit TRBD1. Germline V gives CDR1 MNHEY, CDR2 SVGAGI. This CDR3 region has 14 residues. The ends lost 3 bases at V and 5 bases at J; junction bases unmatched: 7. In nucleotides, the CDR3 is TGTGCCAGCAGTTATGACAGGGCCCGCGACGAGCAGTACTTC. It is translated as CASSYDRARDEQYF.

This clone was counted between two and nine times. This chain links TRBV6-6 with TRBJ1-1; 9 nucleotides agree with TRBD1. V trimming: 5 bases; J trimming: 12 bases; junction bases outside the gene matches: 10. The CDR3 runs to 13 residues. Germline V CDR1 and CDR2: MNHNY, SVGAGI (reference sequence). The CDR3 DNA follows: TGTGCCAGCAGTACGGCGACAGGGGGTGAGACTTTCTTT. It codes for CASSTATGGETFF.

The chain has TRBV19 and TRBJ2-7; 9 bases are a match to TRBD2. CDR3 length: 17 amino acids. Trimming took 0 bases from V and 0 from J; bases not matched to a gene: 6. Germline V CDR1 and CDR2: LNHDA, SQIVND (reference sequence). In nucleotides, the CDR3 is TGTGCCAGTAGTATAGATCGTCCGGGACTAGCCTCCTACGAGCAGTACTTC. Its protein is CASSIDRPGLASYEQYF.

The V call is TRBV6-1, the J call TRBJ2-7, with a weak D call TRBD1 (6 bases). The germline CDR1 and CDR2 sequences are MNHNS and SASEGT. CDR3 size: 14 residues. V was shortened by 11 bases and J by 2 bases, with 19 bases between the two germline ends. The CDR3 nucleotides read TGTGCCGTTTTTCCGGGACAACAAGCCTACGAGCAGTACTTC. Its translation: CAVFPGQQAYEQYF.

This sequence joins TRBV21-1 and TRBJ1-4. TRBV21-1 is given as a pseudogene. The CDR3 spans 19 residues. The CDR3 DNA is TGTGCCAGCAGCAAAGCGCTTTCTGGAAAGGGACGGTTCGGTGAAAAACTGTTTTTT. It codes for CASSKALSGKGRFGEKLFF.

The sample holds one count of this clone. V gene TRBV11-2 combines with J gene TRBJ2-7; weak D call: TRBD1 (6 bases). Germline V CDR1 and CDR2: SGHAT, FQNNGV. The CDR3 is 12 residues long. V was pared by 7 bases and J by 10 bases, with 17 bases between. For the CDR3, the DNA is TGTGCCAGCACCCTTACAACCGGGACACAGTACTTC. Translation: CASTLTTGTQYF.

This chain uses TRBV27 with TRBJ2-7, with 7 bases fitting TRBD1. With V trimmed by 7 bases and J by 3 bases, 6 bases remained unmatched. CDR3 size: 13 residues. Germline-derived CDR1 and CDR2 are MNHEY and SMNVEV (reference sequence). The CDR3 coding sequence is TGTGCCAGCAAAAGGGGGCCCCTCTACGAGCAGTACTTC. It codes for CASKRGPLYEQYF.

The rearrangement links TRBV27 to TRBJ2-5, with 15 bases matching TRBD2. The J segment lost 5 bases and the V segment lost 11 bases, leaving 9 bases of the junction unmatched. Germline V gene lookup returns CDR1 MNHEY and CDR2 SMNVEV (reference sequence). CDR3 length: 15 amino acids. The CDR3 here is CAAGGLAGGRETQYF. The CDR3 DNA reads as TGTGCCGCAGGCGGACTAGCGGGGGGGCGGGAGACCCAGTACTTC.

The sample holds one count of this clone. The chain links TRBV18 to TRBJ2-7; 8 positions match TRBD2. Unmatched junction bases numbered 7, after V lost 8 bases and J lost 1 base. The CDR3 has 14 residues. Per the germline V gene, CDR1 is KGHSH and CDR2 is LQKENI. The CDR3, as DNA: TGTGCCAGCGCCCGGAGCGGGGGTTCCTACGAGCAGTACTTC. Amino acid sequence: CASARSGGSYEQYF.

The chain carries TRBV6-5 and TRBJ1-6; perhaps TRBD1 as D (5 bases). The CDR3 has 15 amino acids. In germline, CDR1 is MNHEY, CDR2 SVGAGI. V dropped 8 bases and J dropped 8 bases, with 19 bases sitting between them. The CDR3 coding sequence is TGTGCCAGCCGCGAGGAGGGACTGTTGGATTCACCCCTCCACTTT. This translates into CASREEGLLDSPLHF.

The chain links TRBV7-8 to TRBJ1-5; D is unresolved. The germline CDR1 and CDR2 sequences are SGHVS and FQNEAQ. V dropped 5 bases and J dropped 6 bases, with 11 bases sitting between them. The CDR3 is 13 residues long. The CDR3 is CASSPESLQPQHF. CDR3 DNA: TGTGCCAGCAGCCCAGAGTCCCTTCAGCCCCAGCATTTT.

The gene calls are TRBV19 and TRBJ1-1; D gene uncertain. Germline V gene data show CDR1 as LNHDA and CDR2 as SQIVND (reference sequence). Trimming pared 5 bases from V and 1 base from J, leaving 5 bases between. The length of the CDR3 is 12 residues. CDR3 bases: TGTGCCAGTAGTCTCACGAACACTGAAGCTTTCTTT. Encoded protein: CASSLTNTEAFF.

This clone appeared once. This chain connects TRBV21-1 to TRBJ2-1; the D call TRBD2 from the table was never checked on the DNA. TRBV21-1 is deemed a pseudogene. This CDR3 is 11 amino acids long. CDR3 DNA sequence: TGTGCCAGCAGTAACCGGGAGAGGCAGTTCTTC. Translated, it gives CASSNRERQFF.

This chain connects TRBV5-5 to TRBJ2-5; D unclear. CDR3 length: 14 residues. CDR1 is SGHKS and CDR2 is YYEKEE in the germline V gene (reference sequence). Trimming took 1 base from V and 1 from J, leaving 8 bases between them. This chain's CDR3 is CASSLSPIQETQYF. CDR3 bases: TGTGCCAGCAGCTTGTCGCCCATCCAAGAGACCCAGTACTTC.

The rearrangement links TRBV18 to TRBJ1-5, with 10 bases identical to TRBD1. The CDR3 extends over 16 amino acids. Germline V gives CDR1 KGHSH, CDR2 LQKENI. With 1 base clipped from V and 5 bases from J, the junction kept 5 bases outside the gene matches. The CDR3 sequence is CASSPRDRGADQPQHF. The CDR3 DNA follows: TGTGCCAGCTCACCACGGGACAGGGGTGCGGATCAGCCCCAGCATTTT.

The CDR3: CASSPTSVGETQYF. In nucleotides, the CDR3 is TGTGCCAGCAGCCCTACTAGCGTGGGGGAGACCCAGTACTTC. V gene TRBV11-3 combines with J gene TRBJ2-5, with 7 bases fitting TRBD2. Germline CDR1 reads SGHNT; CDR2 reads YENEEA. V lost 5 bases to trimming and J lost 5 bases; unmatched junction nucleotides: 8. The CDR3 is 14 residues long. Combining the CDR3 with reference TRBV11-3 and TRBJ2-5 gives the whole variable domain EAGVVQSPRYKIIEKKQPVAFWCNPISGHNTLYWYLQNLGQGPELLIRYENEEAVDDSQLPKDRFSAERLKGVDSTLKIQPAELGDSAVYLCASSPTSVGETQYFGPGTRLLVL.

This sequence joins TRBV6-5 and TRBJ1-1; weak D call: TRBD1 (5 bases). This CDR3 spans 12 amino acids. Germline CDR1 and CDR2: MNHEY and SVGAGI. V was pared by 11 bases and J by 1 base, with 11 bases between. The CDR3 loop is CAAGGGNTEAFF. In nucleotides, the CDR3 is TGTGCCGCCGGGGGAGGGAACACTGAAGCTTTCTTT.

CDR3 bases: TGTGCCAGCAGACCAGGGAAGGGCACTGAAGCTTTCTTT. Its translation: CASRPGKGTEAFF. V gene TRBV7-2 combines with J gene TRBJ1-1, with D possibly matching TRBD1 (5 bases). CDR1 SGHTA and CDR2 FQGNSA come from the germline V gene. The CDR3 has 13 amino acids. Trimming left V 6 bases short and J 4 bases short, with 12 bases between.

The chain has TRBV7-3 and TRBJ1-1, with D hard to call. The CDR3 is 16 residues long. CDR1 and CDR2 (germline): SGHTA, FQGTGA. V was shortened by 5 bases and J by 1 base, with 17 bases between the two germline ends. The CDR3 here is CASSPRRIIENTEAFF. For the CDR3, the DNA is TGTGCCAGCAGCCCTCGTAGGATCATTGAGAACACTGAAGCTTTCTTT.

The chain uses TRBV14 and TRBJ2-3; D call uncertain. CDR1 and CDR2 from the germline V gene are SGHDN and FVKESK. The CDR3 is 14 amino acids. With 1 base removed from V and 2 bases from J, the gap between germline ends came to 7 bases. CDR3 amino acids: CASSQGRITDTQYF. CDR3 bases: TGTGCCAGCAGCCAAGGGCGGATCACAGATACGCAGTATTTT.